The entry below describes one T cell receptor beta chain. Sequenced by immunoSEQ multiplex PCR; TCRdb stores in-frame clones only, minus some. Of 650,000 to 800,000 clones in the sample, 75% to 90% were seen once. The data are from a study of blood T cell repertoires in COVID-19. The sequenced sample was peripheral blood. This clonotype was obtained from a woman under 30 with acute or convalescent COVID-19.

In DNA, the CDR3 is TGTGCCAGCAGCTTGGCCGAAGACTTTCTCATGAACACTGAAGCTTTCTTT. Translated, it gives CASSLAEDFLMNTEAFF. The gene calls are TRBV5-6 and TRBJ1-1; D unclear. Trimming left V 0 bases short and J 0 bases short, with 15 bases between. The CDR3 sequence is 17 residues long. From germline, CDR1 is SGHDT and CDR2 YYEEEE.